This TCR beta chain was recovered during a study of shared clonotypes between healthy human individuals (dated by TCRdb to about 2020). For the study in its entirety: Two women and a few men aged 18 to 49 years were included in the cohort. For each donor, three plates each were used for CD4 naive and CD4 memory, two plates were used for CD8 naive, and one plate was used for CD8 memory. Blood TCR repertoires of roughly 5 healthy adults were deeply sequenced to estimate repertoire size and the extent of clonotype sharing between individuals. To increase sequencing depth and limit assay-specific biases, different laboratories used diverse techniques to prepare libraries and sequence TCR repertoires. Between about 0.85 and 9.5 billion PBMCs per donor were obtained by leukapheresis.

A note on this clone: It has no known antigen specificity. The sample holds no much larger clone one base away, and base qualities are not on file.

Using the deep immunoSEQ assay, TCR CDR3 regions were amplified from genomic DNA by multiplex PCR. Extracted genomic DNA from each cell subset was spread evenly across all wells of several immunoSEQ 96-well plates, with each plate serving as a replicate. For sorted subsets, approximately 200 ng of genomic DNA, equivalent to 25,000 to 35,000 T cell genomes, went into each replicate PCR. The purified libraries were quantified using a Qubit 3.0 fluorometer, sized with a Bioanalyzer 2100, and then quantified again using the KAPA Library Quantification kit. A separate single-read 150-cycle Illumina NextSeq 550 flow cell was used to sequence each immunoSEQ 96-well plate. Under the source paper's analysis protocol: Because only junctional sequences without quality scores were contained in the immunoSEQ output, filtering matching that applied to full-length reads could not be performed. Sequences were annotated with PyIR, a Python wrapper for IgBLAST v1.9, and V/J genes and CDR3 were assigned using IMGT germline references. Reads with weak V/J assignments (E-value above 1e-6), missing CDR3, stop codons, out-of-frame junctions, or ambiguous translated residues were removed. V3J clonotypes were defined as sequences sharing the same inferred V gene, J gene, and CDR3 amino acid sequence. The percentage overlap between two repertoires was calculated by dividing the number of shared unique clonotypes by the size of the smaller repertoire. Repertoire richness was assessed with RTK rarefaction, the Chao1 estimator, and Recon v2.1 estimates of unobserved clonotypes. For all TCRbeta clonotypes obtained by the gDNA method from several donors, generation probabilities were computed with OLGA. Not all clones reach the TCRdb copy of this immuneACCESS table, which keeps in-frame sequences only. Checked studies attribute under half of the gap to unresolved V genes and leave the rest unexplained. V and J calls plus clone size are reproduced from that table; the DNA served to infer D and trimming. For this sample there are some 1 million clones; approximately 76% appear just once. The ten largest account for roughly 1.4% of the sample.

The donors were healthy, HIV-negative adults with no recently reported acute infections or vaccinations. Only Caucasian adults living in Nashville, Tennessee, USA were represented among the donors. Magnetic negative selection was used to enrich CD4+ T cells, after which naive cells were positively selected on CD45RA and the negative fraction became the memory subset. Blood was obtained by leukapheresis, after which PBMCs were separated by Ficoll-Histopaque density gradient centrifugation and cryopreserved in liquid nitrogen vapor phase. Purity and quantity of every magnetically sorted T cell population were checked by analytical flow cytometry. Each sorted fraction had its genomic DNA isolated and then quantified by UV absorbance on a Nanodrop 2000c. V loses 3 bases of germline sequence and J loses 2 bases, and the interval between the two ends is 8 bases. Taken from cysteine to phenylalanine, the CDR3 has 13 residues. CDR3 DNA is the only sequence kept; it has 39 bases, read in frame from the first base. The germline V gene sets CDR1 to SGHDT and CDR2 to YYEEEE.

Paper-wide results and their limitations: Clonotypes shared by all four sorted-subset donors showed higher generation probabilities than non-shared clonotypes. Based on pairwise subsampling, the degree of clonotype sharing among donors was expected to be affected by sequencing depth. Approximately 5% of naive CD4, 3.5% of naive CD8, roughly 2.4% of memory CD4, and about 0.4% of memory CD8 clonotypes were shared across a handful of donors. The genetic and exposure-history diversity represented was limited by the small number of donors. Larger estimated clonotype richness was generally found for naive subsets than for memory subsets. Sampling was limited to blood, and TCR repertoires in tissue likely differ from TCR repertoires in blood. Even with the large sequencing depth, rarefaction of the sorted-subset datasets indicated that sequencing was incomplete.

The sample comprised memory CD4+ T cells sorted from blood. Taken with the paper, the label for cell subset or site translates to: CD45RA-negative fraction. The sequence came from a man aged 18 to 35 in good health. The V and J genes are TRBV5-6 and TRBJ1-2; matching of 5 bases hints at TRBD1 as the D gene. The bases read TGTGCCAGCAGCTGGGGCAGAAACTATGGCTACACCTTC. Its translation reads: CASSWGRNYGYTF.